This T cell receptor (beta chain) was captured in a study of patients and donors after allogeneic stem cell transplantation. TCRdb analysed the RT-PCR reads with MiXCR anew, one entry per CDR3 protein. The sample includes approximately 150,000 distinct CDR3 sequences, roughly 35% of them seen just once. Unmatched junction bases numbered 7, after V lost 4 bases and J lost 4 bases. The CDR3 has 15 residues. Germline assignment: CDR1 LNHDA and CDR2 SQIVND (reference sequence). This receptor was obtained from a human donor who was either an allogeneic HSCT recipient or a stem cell or donor lymphocyte infusion donor (not recorded which). It is not recorded whose cells these are; they may come from a transplant donor. This rearrangement joins TRBV19 to TRBJ1-5; 7 bases align to TRBD1. Sequencing used blood, either unsorted or a sorted T cell fraction (not recorded which). The CDR3: CASSTGTADNQPQHF. CDR3 nucleotides: TGTGCCAGTAGTACCGGGACAGCCGATAATCAGCCCCAGCATTTT.